These T cell receptor beta chains were read from a single sample in a study of blood T cell repertoires in COVID-19. Clones were read by immunoSEQ multiplex PCR, and TCRdb kept only the in-frame ones, dropping some. The sample includes 120,000 or so clones, around 89% seen only once; the top ten take 7.6%. The sequencing sample was made of peripheral blood. The receptors derive from a man aged 45-65 years with acute or convalescent COVID-19. The CDR3 runs from the conserved cysteine through the conserved F or W. A D gene is named only where the DNA matches it firmly. For some rows the clone size is stated as once, few or many, or as a class when expanded; others skip it.

cdr3_aa: CASSLVFGTKNYEQYF
j_call: TRBJ2-7
v_call: TRBV11-3
d_call: TRBD2
clone_size: -

cdr3_aa: CASSRRPSGLDTGELFF
j_call: TRBJ2-2
v_call: TRBV19
d_call: -
clone_size: -

cdr3_aa: CASTISGTDTQYF
j_call: TRBJ2-3
v_call: TRBV5-1
d_call: -
clone_size: -

cdr3_aa: CASSFSGRGAYGYTF
j_call: TRBJ1-2
v_call: TRBV27
d_call: -
clone_size: -

cdr3_aa: CATSDTREGNQPQHF
j_call: TRBJ1-5
v_call: TRBV24-1
d_call: -
clone_size: -

cdr3_aa: CASRKWDRGDTQYF
j_call: TRBJ2-3
v_call: TRBV2
d_call: TRBD1
clone_size: -

cdr3_aa: CASSTMTSAAEQYF
j_call: TRBJ2-7
v_call: TRBV5-8
d_call: TRBD2
clone_size: -

cdr3_aa: CATRTSGRSVGAYNEQFF
j_call: TRBJ2-1
v_call: TRBV10-2
d_call: TRBD2
clone_size: once

cdr3_aa: CASRRGQGNFYEQYF
j_call: TRBJ2-7
v_call: TRBV5-1
d_call: TRBD1
clone_size: -

cdr3_aa: CASSEGNRGGYEQYF
j_call: TRBJ2-7
v_call: TRBV25-1
d_call: -
clone_size: once

cdr3_aa: CASRFGAGGDQPQHF
j_call: TRBJ1-5
v_call: TRBV6-5
d_call: TRBD1
clone_size: -

cdr3_aa: CASSSPGLAINEQFF
j_call: TRBJ2-1
v_call: TRBV7-2
d_call: TRBD2
clone_size: -

cdr3_aa: CASSVSREESYNEQFF
j_call: TRBJ2-1
v_call: TRBV9
d_call: -
clone_size: -

cdr3_aa: CASTIQGLSGANVLTF
j_call: TRBJ2-6
v_call: TRBV2
d_call: TRBD1
clone_size: -

cdr3_aa: CASSLLSAGANVLTF
j_call: TRBJ2-6
v_call: TRBV3-1/TRBV3-2
d_call: -
clone_size: -

cdr3_aa: CASSPYITGDNSPLHF
j_call: TRBJ1-6
v_call: TRBV18
d_call: -
clone_size: -

cdr3_aa: CASSGGSSYNEQFF
j_call: TRBJ2-1
v_call: TRBV13
d_call: -
clone_size: -

cdr3_aa: CASISRRDRKNTEAFF
j_call: TRBJ1-1
v_call: TRBV19
d_call: TRBD1
clone_size: -

cdr3_aa: CASSSAWTGGSYEQYF
j_call: TRBJ2-7
v_call: TRBV5-6
d_call: TRBD1
clone_size: -

cdr3_aa: CASSLRASRTYTF
j_call: TRBJ1-2
v_call: TRBV27
d_call: -
clone_size: -

cdr3_aa: CAWTRLAGSYEQYF
j_call: TRBJ2-7
v_call: TRBV30
d_call: TRBD2
clone_size: once

cdr3_aa: CASSYGGTYNEQFF
j_call: TRBJ2-1
v_call: TRBV6-5
d_call: -
clone_size: -

cdr3_aa: CASSAGQGHSLSGANVLTF
j_call: TRBJ2-6
v_call: TRBV27
d_call: TRBD1
clone_size: -

cdr3_aa: CASSWTSRRETQYF
j_call: TRBJ2-5
v_call: TRBV6-6
d_call: TRBD2
clone_size: few

cdr3_aa: CASSHGLAGGSYEQYF
j_call: TRBJ2-7
v_call: TRBV4-1
d_call: TRBD2
clone_size: -

cdr3_aa: CAWSVRRGGTDTQYF
j_call: TRBJ2-3
v_call: TRBV30
d_call: TRBD2
clone_size: -

cdr3_aa: CASREGPNTGELFF
j_call: TRBJ2-2
v_call: TRBV5-1
d_call: -
clone_size: -

cdr3_aa: CASSSGLRLGFNEQFF
j_call: TRBJ2-1
v_call: TRBV5-1
d_call: -
clone_size: -

cdr3_aa: CASSDTGWKLFF
j_call: TRBJ1-4
v_call: TRBV2
d_call: -
clone_size: -

cdr3_aa: CASSYDPGGARTYEQFF
j_call: TRBJ2-1
v_call: TRBV6-2/TRBV6-3
d_call: TRBD2
clone_size: few

cdr3_aa: CASSLVIDTSSGNTIYF
j_call: TRBJ1-3
v_call: TRBV7-2
d_call: -
clone_size: -

cdr3_aa: CASSRLRDKGYEQYF
j_call: TRBJ2-7
v_call: TRBV5-5
d_call: -
clone_size: -

cdr3_aa: CASSLFQGVYGNTIYF
j_call: TRBJ1-3
v_call: TRBV5-6
d_call: TRBD1
clone_size: -